This T cell receptor (beta chain) was identified during a study of blood T cell repertoires in COVID-19. Study overall: The origin of the acute and convalescent COVID-19 samples was the United States, Italy and Spain. T cells, B-cell-depleted T cells, or PBMCs supplied cDNA or gDNA.

Per germline, CDR1 MGHDK and CDR2 SYGVNS. V lost 6 bases, J lost 4 bases, and 12 bases stayed unmatched. CDR3 length equals 16 residues. Original analysis: Reference gene primer amplification gave nucleated cell count estimates. Produced via immunoSEQ multiplex PCR; TCRdb's table is partial and in-frame only. The DNA gave D and trimming, while V, J and clone size come from that table. Of 250,000 to 300,000 clones listed, just over 85% were seen once; the top ten hold under 3.5%. Only one count was recorded for this clone. This receptor was obtained from a woman aged 25 to 39 with active or convalescent COVID-19. The chain employs TRBV25-1 and TRBJ1-2; the match to TRBD1 covers 9 bases. Sequencing input: peripheral blood. CDR3 in DNA: TGTGCCAGCAGCCCGGACAGGGGCGCACGAGGCTATGGCTACACCTTC. This gives the protein CASSPDRGARGYGYTF.